This T cell receptor beta chain was retrieved from a study of naive and memory T cell subsets. This CDR3 contains 15 residues. Germline V gene data show CDR1 as GTSNPN and CDR2 as SVGIG (reference sequence). V trimming: 6 bases; J trimming: 7 bases; junction bases outside the gene matches: 13. TCR cDNA received a 3' ligated oligonucleotide that carried a UMI. Adult healthy volunteers gave 2.5 ml peripheral blood for whole-blood RNA. Cells were not sorted; total RNA input targeted 1 to 1000 ng. The SP2 primer and nested alpha and beta constant region primers amplified ligated cDNA in four rounds. Each CDR3 protein is one row after TCRdb ran MiXCR on the 5' RACE reads. The repertoire holds 55,000 to 65,000 distinct CDR3 sequences, with 6% to 8.5% as singletons.

V usage is TRBV30 and J usage is TRBJ2-1, with 9 bases aligning to TRBD2. This TCR was recovered from a female donor in good health. The CDR3 sequence: CACTRHSGRWNEQFF. The DNA of the CDR3 is TGTGCCTGCACCCGACATAGCGGGAGATGGAATGAGCAGTTCTTC.